The next 32 T cell receptor beta chains were all read from a single sample in a study of T cell responses to AZD1222 COVID-19 vaccine. Profiled with immunoSEQ multiplex PCR; TCRdb holds only in-frame clones, not every one. Counted here are about 100,000 clones, 75% to 90% occurring once; the ten biggest clones make up roughly 2.4%. The sample consisted of peripheral blood, taken 28 days after the second AZD1222 dose. The source is an adult who received the AZD1222 COVID-19 vaccine.

This sequence joins TRBV2 and TRBJ1-3; D not resolved. The CDR3 has 15 residues. Deletions cut 9 bases from V and 0 bases from J, with 15 bases between. Germline V gene sequence: CDR1 SNHLY, CDR2 FYNNEI. CDR3 protein: CASSNGFHSGNTIYF. CDR3 nucleotides: TGTGCCAGTAGTAACGGATTCCACTCTGGAAACACCATATATTTT.

CDR3 nucleotides: TGCGCCAGCAGCTTGTCAGTCCAGCCGTTAAGCACAGATACGCAGTATTTT. Its protein product is CASSLSVQPLSTDTQYF. This chain joins TRBV5-1 and TRBJ2-3; D is uncertain. The germline gives CDR1 SGHRS, CDR2 YFSETQ. Between the trimmed V and J ends, which lost 1 base and 0 bases, there was a span of 15 bases. The CDR3 runs to 17 residues.

V is TRBV9 and J is TRBJ2-2; D remains ambiguous. With 3 bases removed from V and 5 bases from J, the gap between germline ends came to 11 bases. This CDR3 contains 14 residues. The germline V gene has CDR1 SGDLS and CDR2 YYNGEE. The CDR3 sequence is CASSAAPRTGELFF. DNA for the CDR3: TGTGCCAGCAGCGCCGCGCCCAGAACCGGGGAGCTGTTTTTT.

The rearrangement uses TRBV4-3 and TRBJ1-4, with 9 bases aligning to TRBD1. There are 18 residues in the CDR3. Germline assignment: CDR1 LGHNA and CDR2 YSLEER. V lost 0 bases to trimming and J lost 5 bases; unmatched junction nucleotides: 10. The CDR3 DNA reads as TGCGCCAGCAGCCAAGATTTCACCGCCGGGACAGGGAATGAAAAACTGTTTTTT. This gives the protein CASSQDFTAGTGNEKLFF.

V usage is TRBV6-5 and J usage is TRBJ1-2, with D perhaps TRBD1 (5 bases). Germline V gene sequence: CDR1 MNHEY, CDR2 SVGAGI. Trimming stripped 2 bases from V and 7 bases from J, with 8 bases between. The CDR3 contains 12 residues. CDR3: CASSYQGFGYTF. As DNA, the CDR3 is TGTGCCAGCAGTTACCAGGGCTTTGGCTACACCTTC.

The chain couples TRBV7-2 to TRBJ2-5; D is perhaps TRBD2 (6 bases). CDR1 and CDR2 from the germline V gene are SGHTA and FQGNSA. There are 13 residues in the CDR3. V was cut by 1 base and J by 5 bases, with 8 bases left in between. CDR3 bases: TGTGCCAGCAGCTTAGAAGGAGGGGAGACCCAGTACTTC. Translated, it gives CASSLEGGETQYF.

The genes are TRBV18 and TRBJ2-3; 8 nucleotides match TRBD2. The CDR3 is made up of 16 amino acids. CDR1 KGHSH and CDR2 LQKENI come from the germline V gene. With V trimmed by 1 base and J by 1 base, 4 bases remained unmatched. This chain's CDR3 is CASSPLQTSGTDTQYF. In DNA, the CDR3 is TGTGCCAGCTCACCACTACAGACTAGCGGCACAGATACGCAGTATTTT.

This chain uses TRBV7-8 with TRBJ2-2; a weak D match, TRBD2 (5 bases). Germline lookup yields CDR1 SGHVS and CDR2 FQNEAQ. The CDR3 covers 15 residues. V gave up 2 bases and J gave up 7 bases, with 14 bases separating them. The CDR3 DNA reads as TGTGCCAGCAGCTTAAGGAGGTTGAGTGACGGGGAGCTGTTTTTT. Protein sequence: CASSLRRLSDGELFF. Complete variable domain (other parts from reference TRBV7-8 and TRBJ2-2): GAGVSQSPRYKVAKRGQDVALRCDPISGHVSLFWYQQALGQGPEFLTYFQNEAQLDKSGLPSDRFFAERPEGSVSTLKIQRTQQEDSAVYLCASSLRRLSDGELFFGEGSRLTVL.

J is TRBJ1-2 and V is TRBV19, with TRBD1 identical over 7 bases. Germline CDR1 and CDR2: LNHDA and SQIVND (reference sequence). Germline trimming cut 7 bases from V and 2 bases from J; bases unmatched to any gene: 16. This CDR3 region has 17 residues. For the CDR3, the DNA is TGTGCCAGTAAACCAGGGCGCCGGGACAGTAGGAACTATGGCTACACCTTC. Protein product: CASKPGRRDSRNYGYTF.

The chain carries TRBV7-2 and TRBJ2-1; D unresolved. The CDR3 runs to 13 residues. V was shortened by 0 bases and J by 7 bases, with 7 bases between the two germline ends. Germline V gene lookup returns CDR1 SGHTA and CDR2 FQGNSA. In DNA form, the CDR3 reads TGTGCCAGCAGCTTAGCGGGAACAAATGAGCAGTTCTTC. It yields the protein CASSLAGTNEQFF. The full variable domain, with the rest looked up from reference TRBV7-2 and TRBJ2-1, is GAGVSQSPSNKVTEKGKDVELRCDPISGHTALYWYRQSLGQGLEFLIYFQGNSAPDKSGLPSDRFSAERTGGSVSTLTIQRTQQEDSAVYLCASSLAGTNEQFFGPGTRLTVL.

This chain uses TRBV7-2 with TRBJ1-4; 9 nucleotides agree with TRBD1. The germline gives CDR1 SGHTA, CDR2 FQGNSA. The CDR3 has 19 residues. V gave up 4 bases and J gave up 4 bases; unmatched junction bases: 16. CDR3 region: CASSSFPGQGFTDNEKLFF. The DNA of the CDR3 is TGTGCCAGCAGCTCGTTCCCGGGACAGGGATTCACGGATAATGAAAAACTGTTTTTT.

The rearrangement links TRBV2 to TRBJ2-7; 13 positions match TRBD2. The trim removed 6 bases at V and 4 bases at J, leaving 6 bases unmatched. The CDR3 has 15 residues. Germline V gene sequence: CDR1 SNHLY, CDR2 FYNNEI. For the CDR3, the DNA is TGTGCCAGCAGGGCTAGGACTAGCGGGAGTTACGAGCAGTACTTC. Amino acid sequence: CASRARTSGSYEQYF.

This clone was seen a single time. The genes are TRBV19 and TRBJ1-5, with D perhaps matching TRBD1 (5 bases). Per germline, CDR1 LNHDA and CDR2 SQIVND (reference sequence). The ends were cut back, 6 bases at V and 5 bases at J, with 17 bases in the middle. The CDR3 consists of 15 residues. The CDR3 here is CASRGRGDRDQPQHF. The CDR3 DNA is TGTGCCAGTAGGGGACGCGGGGATCGGGATCAGCCCCAGCATTTT.

V and J are TRBV6-6 and TRBJ1-5; D perhaps matches TRBD1 (6 bases). Trimming shortened V by 6 bases and J by 3 bases, and 15 bases separated the two germline ends. There are 15 residues in the CDR3. Germline CDR1 is MNHNY and CDR2 is SVGAGI (reference sequence). As DNA, the CDR3 is TGTGCCAGCAGCCGGGGCAGGGGCGACAATCAGCCCCAGCATTTT. Translating it yields CASSRGRGDNQPQHF.

The J gene is TRBJ2-7, the V gene TRBV9; 9 nucleotides line up with TRBD1. The CDR3 has 16 residues. The germline gives CDR1 SGDLS, CDR2 YYNGEE. V dropped 3 bases and J dropped 5; count of bases not matched to a gene: 12. CDR3 sequence (DNA): TGTGCCAGCAGCGGAGGGATCGGGACAGGGTATGACGAGCAGTACTTC. Translating gives CASSGGIGTGYDEQYF. Complete variable domain (other parts from reference TRBV9 and TRBJ2-7): DSGVTQTPKHLITATGQRVTLRCSPRSGDLSVYWYQQSLDQGLQFLIQYYNGEERAKGNILERFSAQQFPDLHSELNLSSLELGDSALYFCASSGGIGTGYDEQYFGPGTRLTVT.

Comment on this clone: One end of the junction fails to match germline, which may point to a read error. This chain joins TRBV28 and TRBJ2-1, with TRBD2 as a possible D gene (7 bases). Germline values: CDR1 MDHEN, CDR2 SYDVKM. The CDR3 has 17 amino acids. The CDR3 bases are TGTGCCAGCACTTTATCGGGGGGCCAAAGCTCCTACAATGAGCAGTTCTTC. Translation: CASTLSGGQSSYNEQFF.

This chain uses TRBV19 with TRBJ1-5; tentative D call: TRBD1 (5 bases). Per the germline V gene, CDR1 is LNHDA and CDR2 is SQIVND (reference sequence). This CDR3 spans 18 amino acids. The V end was cut by 0 bases, the J end by 5 bases, with 20 bases between. CDR3 DNA sequence: TGTGCCAGTAGTATAGACTTGGGGGGAGGGAGAGTGGATCAGCCCCAGCATTTT. It encodes CASSIDLGGGRVDQPQHF.

The chain couples TRBV11-2 to TRBJ2-2; the D is unclear. Germline V gene data show CDR1 as SGHAT and CDR2 as FQNNGV. V dropped 3 bases and J dropped 4 bases, with 9 bases sitting between them. The CDR3 has 14 residues. CDR3 amino acids: CASSFGPRTGELFF. For the CDR3, the DNA is TGTGCCAGCAGCTTTGGACCCCGCACCGGGGAGCTGTTTTTT.

The J gene is TRBJ2-7, the V gene TRBV7-3, with D perhaps given as TRBD1 or TRBD2 (5 bases each). This CDR3 region has 14 residues. Germline assignment: CDR1 SGHTA and CDR2 FQGTGA. The V end lost 4 bases, the J end lost 4 bases, and 14 bases lay between the germline ends. In DNA, the CDR3 is TGTGCCAGCAGCTCGGGACCACACGAGTACGAGCAGTACTTC. Translating gives CASSSGPHEYEQYF.

The V call is TRBV7-8, the J call TRBJ2-7; D is uncertain. Germline CDR1 and CDR2: SGHVS and FQNEAQ. The CDR3 extends over 13 amino acids. Trimming left V 8 bases short and J 0 bases short, with 11 bases between. The DNA for the CDR3 is TGTGCCAGCCAGGTAGATTACTCCTACGAGCAGTACTTC. Translated, it gives CASQVDYSYEQYF.

The J gene is TRBJ1-4, the V gene TRBV30; TRBD1 aligns across 8 bases. CDR1 is GTSNPN, CDR2 SVGIG, per germline (reference sequence). V dropped 8 bases and J dropped 3; count of bases not matched to a gene: 5. The CDR3 length is 13 residues. CDR3 loop: CARMGQANEKLFF. The DNA for the CDR3 is TGTGCCAGGATGGGACAGGCTAATGAAAAACTGTTTTTT.

This chain uses TRBV12-3 or TRBV12-4 with TRBJ2-7; 7 nucleotides line up with TRBD1. Trimming cost V 3 bases and J 3 bases; bases outside gene matches: 2. The CDR3 has 13 amino acids. The CDR3 DNA sequence: TGTGCCAGCAGTTTCGGACAGGACTACGAGCAGTACTTC. It encodes CASSFGQDYEQYF.

The chain couples TRBV24-1 to TRBJ2-1, with D tentatively TRBD1 (5 bases). V lost 9 bases and J 9 bases, leaving 14 bases between the germline ends. Germline V gene sequence: CDR1 KGHDR, CDR2 SFDVKD. CDR3 length equals 12 residues. CDR3 sequence (DNA): TGTGCCACCCGCCAGGGTAGGTGTGAGCAGTTCTTC. The encoded protein is CATRQGRCEQFF.

This chain joins TRBV5-1 and TRBJ1-1, with TRBD1 matching 10 bases. This CDR3 is built from 14 residues. Per germline, CDR1 SGHRS and CDR2 YFSETQ. The junction had 3 bases not matched to a gene; V was cut back by 3 bases and J by 4 bases. The CDR3 DNA reads as TGCGCCAGCAGCTGGGGACAGGGGTCCACTGAAGCTTTCTTT. The encoded protein is CASSWGQGSTEAFF. The full variable domain, rest sourced from reference TRBV5-1 and TRBJ1-1, is KAGVTQTPRYLIKTRGQQVTLSCSPISGHRSVSWYQQTPGQGLQFLFEYFSETQRNKGNFPGRFSGRQFSNSRSEMNVSTLELGDSALYLCASSWGQGSTEAFFGQGTRLTVV.

This clone occurred a few times. This rearrangement joins TRBV7-2 to TRBJ1-1; D is unresolved. Germline V gene sequence: CDR1 SGHTA, CDR2 FQGNSA. V was cut by 2 bases and J by 4 bases, with 11 bases left in between. This CDR3 has 14 residues. The DNA of the CDR3 is TGTGCCAGCAGCTTAAAGGGCAGTGGCACTGAAGCTTTCTTT. This sequence encodes CASSLKGSGTEAFF. The full variable domain, with the rest looked up from reference TRBV7-2 and TRBJ1-1, is GAGVSQSPSNKVTEKGKDVELRCDPISGHTALYWYRQSLGQGLEFLIYFQGNSAPDKSGLPSDRFSAERTGGSVSTLTIQRTQQEDSAVYLCASSLKGSGTEAFFGQGTRLTVV.

This rearrangement joins TRBV5-6 to TRBJ2-3, with unresolved D. The germline V gene encodes CDR1 SGHDT and CDR2 YYEEEE. V lost 1 base and J 0 bases, leaving 3 bases between the germline ends. The CDR3 consists of 13 residues. The CDR3 loop reads CASSLQSTDTQYF. The CDR3 coding sequence is TGTGCCAGCAGCTTGCAGAGCACAGATACGCAGTATTTT.

V usage is TRBV30 and J usage is TRBJ2-3; no definite D call. The CDR3 covers 13 residues. Per the germline V gene, CDR1 is GTSNPN and CDR2 is SVGIG (reference sequence). The V and J ends lost 2 bases and 6 bases respectively, with 12 bases between them. The CDR3 DNA reads TGTGCCTGGAGTAGGATGACCTGGGATACGCAGTATTTT. Encoded protein: CAWSRMTWDTQYF.

The V gene is TRBV12-5, the J gene TRBJ1-5; the D is unclear. Germline CDR1 and CDR2: LGHNT and FRNRAP. Trimming left V 3 bases short and J 0 bases short, with 15 bases between. The CDR3 totals 17 residues. CDR3 in amino acids: CASGFLGPLYSNQPQHF. For the CDR3, the DNA is TGTGCTAGTGGTTTTCTCGGGCCACTCTATAGCAATCAGCCCCAGCATTTT.

The chain couples TRBV6-6 to TRBJ1-1; perhaps TRBD1 as D (5 bases). CDR3 size: 13 residues. V lost 2 bases, J lost 6 bases, and 10 bases lay in between. Germline V lookup: CDR1 MNHNY, CDR2 SVGAGI (reference sequence). CDR3 sequence: CASSYGDRAEAFF. Here the CDR3 DNA reads TGTGCCAGCAGTTACGGGGACCGGGCTGAAGCTTTCTTT.

The genes are TRBV2 and TRBJ2-7, with D perhaps TRBD1 or TRBD2 (5 bases each). The germline CDR1 and CDR2 sequences are SNHLY and FYNNEI. The CDR3 has 10 residues. With 6 bases removed from V and 5 bases from J, the gap between germline ends came to 5 bases. DNA of the CDR3: TGTGCCAGCAGGGGGGACGAGCAGTACTTC. The encoded protein is CASRGDEQYF.

This clone was recorded once. V gene TRBV5-4 combines with J gene TRBJ1-1; TRBD1 might be the D (6 bases). The germline V gene has CDR1 SGHNT and CDR2 YYREEE (reference sequence). Trimming left V 0 bases short and J 6 bases short, with 15 bases between. There are 15 residues in the CDR3. The DNA of the CDR3 is TGTGCCAGCAGCTTGGGGAGGCAGGGGTACCCTGAAGCTTTCTTT. This codes for CASSLGRQGYPEAFF.

This rearrangement joins TRBV30 to TRBJ2-5; TRBD1 matches 7 bases. Germline V gene data show CDR1 as GTSNPN and CDR2 as SVGIG (reference sequence). J was trimmed by 2 bases and V by 0 bases; bases with no gene match: 3. There are 14 residues in the CDR3. The CDR3 sequence: CAWSVVGQQETQYF. DNA of the CDR3: TGTGCCTGGAGTGTAGTGGGACAGCAAGAGACCCAGTACTTC. The complete variable domain, with remaining parts taken from reference TRBV30 and TRBJ2-5, reads SQTIHQWPATLVQPVGSPLSLECTVEGTSNPNLYWYRQAAGRGLQLLFYSVGIGQISSEVPQNLSASRPQDRQFILSSKKLLLSDSGFYLCAWSVVGQQETQYFGPGTRLLVL.